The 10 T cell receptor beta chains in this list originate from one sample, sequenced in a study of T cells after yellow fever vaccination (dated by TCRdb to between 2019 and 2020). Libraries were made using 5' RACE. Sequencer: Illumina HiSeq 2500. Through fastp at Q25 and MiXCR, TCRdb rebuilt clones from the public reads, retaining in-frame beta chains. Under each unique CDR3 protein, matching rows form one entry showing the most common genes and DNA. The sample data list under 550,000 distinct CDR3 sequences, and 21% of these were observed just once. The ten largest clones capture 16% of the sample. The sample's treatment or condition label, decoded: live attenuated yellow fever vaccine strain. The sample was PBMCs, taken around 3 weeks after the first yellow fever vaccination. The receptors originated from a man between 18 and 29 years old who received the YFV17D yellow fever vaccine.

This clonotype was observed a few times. As DNA, the CDR3 is TGTGCCAGTAGTCCCCGGTGGGGCTTGGGGACTGAAGCTTTCTTT. Translating gives CASSPRWGLGTEAFF. The rearrangement uses TRBV19 and TRBJ1-1, with a tentative D call TRBD1 (5 bases). The CDR3 is 15 residues long. Germline CDR1 and CDR2: LNHDA and SQIVND (reference sequence). The V end was cut by 5 bases, the J end by 5 bases, with 18 bases between.

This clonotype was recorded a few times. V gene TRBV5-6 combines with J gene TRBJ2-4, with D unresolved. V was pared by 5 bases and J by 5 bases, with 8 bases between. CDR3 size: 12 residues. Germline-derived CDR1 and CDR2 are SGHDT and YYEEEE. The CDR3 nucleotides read TGTGCCAGCAGTACCGCTGAAAACATTCAGTACTTC. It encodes CASSTAENIQYF.

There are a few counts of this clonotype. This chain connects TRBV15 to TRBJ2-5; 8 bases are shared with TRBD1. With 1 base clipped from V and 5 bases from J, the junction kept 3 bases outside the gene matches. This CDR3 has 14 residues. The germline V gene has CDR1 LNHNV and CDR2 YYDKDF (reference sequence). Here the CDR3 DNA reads TGTGCCACCAGCAGAGGAGGACAGGGCGAGACCCAGTACTTC. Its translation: CATSRGGQGETQYF.

The CDR3 coding sequence is TGTGCCAGCAGCTTAGAGGACGGCAATGAGCAGTTCTTC. The encoded protein is CASSLEDGNEQFF. The V and J genes are TRBV7-6 and TRBJ2-1, with D unclear. Per the germline V gene, CDR1 is SGHVS and CDR2 is FNYEAQ. V was clipped by 1 base and J by 6 bases, with 7 bases between them. This CDR3 has 13 residues.

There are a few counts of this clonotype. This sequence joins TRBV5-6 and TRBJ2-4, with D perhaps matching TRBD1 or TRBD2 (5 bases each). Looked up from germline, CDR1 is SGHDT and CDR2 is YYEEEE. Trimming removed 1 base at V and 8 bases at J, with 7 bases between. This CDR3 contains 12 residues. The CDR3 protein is CASSLWGHIQYF. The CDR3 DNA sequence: TGTGCCAGCAGCTTGTGGGGACACATTCAGTACTTC.

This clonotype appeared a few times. The chain's CDR3 is CASSQVVGTGQETQYF. The CDR3, as DNA: TGCGCCAGCAGCCAAGTAGTCGGGACAGGGCAAGAGACCCAGTACTTC. The chain joins TRBV4-3 to TRBJ2-5, with 9 nucleotides matching TRBD1. CDR1 is LGHNA and CDR2 is YSLEER in the germline V gene. With V trimmed by 1 base and J by 2 bases, 5 bases remained unmatched. The CDR3 length is 16 residues.

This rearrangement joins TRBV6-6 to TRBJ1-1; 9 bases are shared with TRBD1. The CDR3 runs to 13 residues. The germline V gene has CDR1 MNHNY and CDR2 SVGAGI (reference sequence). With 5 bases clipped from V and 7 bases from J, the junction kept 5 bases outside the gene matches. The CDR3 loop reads CASSQGQGNEAFF. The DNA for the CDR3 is TGTGCCAGCAGTCAAGGACAGGGGAATGAAGCTTTCTTT.

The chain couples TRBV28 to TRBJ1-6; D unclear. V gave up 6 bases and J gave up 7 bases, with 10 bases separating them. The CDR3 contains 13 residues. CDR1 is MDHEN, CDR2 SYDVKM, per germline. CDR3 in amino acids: CASRPLGNSPLHF. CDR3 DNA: TGTGCCAGCAGGCCACTGGGGAATTCACCCCTCCACTTT.

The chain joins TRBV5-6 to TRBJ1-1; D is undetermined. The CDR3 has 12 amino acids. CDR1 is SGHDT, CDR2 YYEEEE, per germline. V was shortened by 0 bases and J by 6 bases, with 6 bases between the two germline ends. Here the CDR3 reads CASSLEWAEAFF. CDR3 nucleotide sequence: TGTGCCAGCAGCTTGGAGTGGGCTGAAGCTTTCTTT.

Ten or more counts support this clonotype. The DNA for the CDR3 is TGTGCCAGCACCAGGGGCCCCGGGGAGCTGTTTTTT. Its protein is CASTRGPGELFF. The J gene is TRBJ2-2, the V gene TRBV6-2 or TRBV6-3; D may be TRBD1 (6 bases). V lost 7 bases to trimming and J lost 6 bases, with 9 bases between them. Germline V lookup: CDR1 MNHEY, CDR2 SVGEGT. This CDR3 has 12 amino acids.